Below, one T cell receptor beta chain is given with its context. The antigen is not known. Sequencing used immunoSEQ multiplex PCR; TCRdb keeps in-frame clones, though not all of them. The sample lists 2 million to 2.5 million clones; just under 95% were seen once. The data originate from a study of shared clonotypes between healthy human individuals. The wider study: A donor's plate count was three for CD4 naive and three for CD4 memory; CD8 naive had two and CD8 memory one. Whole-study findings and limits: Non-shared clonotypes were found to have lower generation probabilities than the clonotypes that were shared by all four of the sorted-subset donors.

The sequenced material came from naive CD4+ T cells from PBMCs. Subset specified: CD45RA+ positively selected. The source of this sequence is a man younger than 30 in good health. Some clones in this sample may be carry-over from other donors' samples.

CDR3: CASSSPGTGGFSGANVLTF. The CDR3 DNA reads as TGTGCCAGCAGCTCCCCGGGGACGGGAGGGTTCTCTGGGGCCAACGTCCTGACTTTC. This rearrangement joins TRBV7-9 to TRBJ2-6; 8 positions match TRBD2. CDR3 size: 19 residues. J was trimmed by 0 bases and V by 4 bases; bases with no gene match: 11. Germline lookup yields CDR1 SEHNR and CDR2 FQNEAQ (reference sequence).